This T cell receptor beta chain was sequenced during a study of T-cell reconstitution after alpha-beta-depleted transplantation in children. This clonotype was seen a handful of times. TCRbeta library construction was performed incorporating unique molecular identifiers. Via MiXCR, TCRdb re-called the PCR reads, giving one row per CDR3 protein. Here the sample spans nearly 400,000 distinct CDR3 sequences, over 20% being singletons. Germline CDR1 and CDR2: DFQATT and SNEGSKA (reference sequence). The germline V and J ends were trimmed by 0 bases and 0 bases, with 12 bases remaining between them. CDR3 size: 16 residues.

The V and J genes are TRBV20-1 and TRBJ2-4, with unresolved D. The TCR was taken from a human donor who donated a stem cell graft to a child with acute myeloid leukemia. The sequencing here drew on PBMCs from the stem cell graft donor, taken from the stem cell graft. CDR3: CSARDPQTLAKNIQYF. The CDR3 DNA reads TGCAGTGCTAGAGATCCCCAGACTCTAGCCAAAAACATTCAGTACTTC.